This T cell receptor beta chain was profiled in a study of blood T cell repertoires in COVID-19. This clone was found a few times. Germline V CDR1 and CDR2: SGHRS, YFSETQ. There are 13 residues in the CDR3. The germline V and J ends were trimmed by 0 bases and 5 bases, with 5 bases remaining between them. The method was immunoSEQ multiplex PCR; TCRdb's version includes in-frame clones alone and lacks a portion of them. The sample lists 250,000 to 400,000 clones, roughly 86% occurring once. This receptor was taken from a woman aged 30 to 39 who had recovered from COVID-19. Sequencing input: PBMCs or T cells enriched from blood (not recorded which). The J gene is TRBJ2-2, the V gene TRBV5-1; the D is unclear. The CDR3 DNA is TGCGCCAGCAGCTTGGACGGGACCGGGGAGCTGTTTTTT. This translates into CASSLDGTGELFF.